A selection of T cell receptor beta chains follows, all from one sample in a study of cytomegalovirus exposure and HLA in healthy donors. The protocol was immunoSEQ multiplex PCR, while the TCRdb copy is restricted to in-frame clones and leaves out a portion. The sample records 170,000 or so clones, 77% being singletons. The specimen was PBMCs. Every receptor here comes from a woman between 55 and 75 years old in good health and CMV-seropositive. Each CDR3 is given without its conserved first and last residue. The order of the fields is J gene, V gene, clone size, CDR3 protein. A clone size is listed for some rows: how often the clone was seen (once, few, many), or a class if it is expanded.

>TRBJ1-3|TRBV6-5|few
ASSLYRGGGNTIY
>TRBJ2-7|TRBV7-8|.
ASSDRQGIYEQY
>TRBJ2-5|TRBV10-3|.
AISSSTGAQETQY
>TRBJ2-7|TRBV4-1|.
ASSQEGGLADSYEQY
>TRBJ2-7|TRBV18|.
ASSPGGSLSRYEQY
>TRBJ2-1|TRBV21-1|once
ASSRASQYNGEQF
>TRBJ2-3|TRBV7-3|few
ASSLLSGGSADTQY
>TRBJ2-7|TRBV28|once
ASSGTGTPRSSYEQY
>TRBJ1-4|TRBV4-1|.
ASSQFGSTNEKLF
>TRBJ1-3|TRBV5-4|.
ASSLDRSSGNTIY
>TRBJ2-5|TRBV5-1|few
ASSLAYRQSRETQY
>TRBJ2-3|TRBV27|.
ASSRWTSGGTDTQY
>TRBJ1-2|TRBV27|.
ASSLTGLYGYT
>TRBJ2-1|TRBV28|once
ASTLNSRNEQF
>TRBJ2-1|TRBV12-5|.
ASGWDTGGEQF
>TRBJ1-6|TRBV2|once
ASSGTANNSPLH
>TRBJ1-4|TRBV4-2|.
ASSQDPGASEKLF
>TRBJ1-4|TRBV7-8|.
ASSRRDRGPLNEKLF
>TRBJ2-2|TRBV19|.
ASSRQGAGELF
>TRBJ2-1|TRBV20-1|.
SAQGRYEQF
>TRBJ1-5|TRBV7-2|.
ASSLGRINQPQH
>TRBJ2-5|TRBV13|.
ASLGGNQETQY
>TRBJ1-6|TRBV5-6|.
ASSPIQGPPNNSPLH
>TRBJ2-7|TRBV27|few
ASSLFVGTAPLEQY
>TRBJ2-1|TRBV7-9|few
ASSLSTSGANEQF
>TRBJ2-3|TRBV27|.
ASRTGDLYMDTQY